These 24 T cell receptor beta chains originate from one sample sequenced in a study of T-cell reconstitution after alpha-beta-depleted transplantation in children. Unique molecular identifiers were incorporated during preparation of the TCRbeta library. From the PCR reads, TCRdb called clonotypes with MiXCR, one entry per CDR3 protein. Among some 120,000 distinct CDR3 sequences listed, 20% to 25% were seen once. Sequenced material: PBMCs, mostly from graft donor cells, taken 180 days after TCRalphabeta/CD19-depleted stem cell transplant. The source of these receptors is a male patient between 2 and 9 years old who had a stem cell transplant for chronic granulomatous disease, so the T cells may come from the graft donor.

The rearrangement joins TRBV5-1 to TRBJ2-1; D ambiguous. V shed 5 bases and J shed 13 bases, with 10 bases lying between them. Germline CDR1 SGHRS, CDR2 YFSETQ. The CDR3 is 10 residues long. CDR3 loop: CASREPSQFF. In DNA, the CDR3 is TGCGCCAGCAGGGAACCGTCTCAGTTCTTC.

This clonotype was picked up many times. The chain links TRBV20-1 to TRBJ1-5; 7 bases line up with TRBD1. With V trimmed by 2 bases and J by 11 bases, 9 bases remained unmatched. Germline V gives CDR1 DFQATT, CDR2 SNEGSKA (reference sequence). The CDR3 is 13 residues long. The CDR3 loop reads CSARRGQPWAQHF. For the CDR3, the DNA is TGCAGTGCTAGAAGGGGGCAGCCGTGGGCCCAGCATTTT.

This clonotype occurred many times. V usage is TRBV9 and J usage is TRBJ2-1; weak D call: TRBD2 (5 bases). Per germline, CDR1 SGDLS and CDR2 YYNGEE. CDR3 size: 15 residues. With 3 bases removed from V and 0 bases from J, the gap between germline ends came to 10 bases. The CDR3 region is CASSGGSSSYNEQFF. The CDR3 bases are TGTGCCAGCAGCGGCGGGTCTAGCTCCTACAATGAGCAGTTCTTC.

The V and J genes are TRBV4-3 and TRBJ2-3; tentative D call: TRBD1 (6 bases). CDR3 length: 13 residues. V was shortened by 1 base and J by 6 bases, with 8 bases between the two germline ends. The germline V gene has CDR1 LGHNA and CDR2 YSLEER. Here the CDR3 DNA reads TGCGCCAGCAGCCAAGTTCAGGGGGATACGCAGTATTTT. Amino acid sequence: CASSQVQGDTQYF.

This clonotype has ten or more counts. CDR3: CSAWTGHKNIQYF. CDR3 DNA sequence: TGCAGTGCTTGGACAGGCCACAAAAACATTCAGTACTTC. V usage is TRBV20-1 and J usage is TRBJ2-4, with 7 bases lining up with TRBD1. Germline V lookup: CDR1 DFQATT, CDR2 SNEGSKA (reference sequence). The ends lost 5 bases at V and 3 bases at J; junction bases unmatched: 4. This CDR3 is built from 13 residues.

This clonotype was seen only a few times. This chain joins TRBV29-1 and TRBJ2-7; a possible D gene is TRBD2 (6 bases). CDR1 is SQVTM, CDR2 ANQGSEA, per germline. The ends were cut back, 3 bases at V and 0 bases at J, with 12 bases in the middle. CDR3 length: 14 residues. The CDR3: CSVDVEGSSYEQYF. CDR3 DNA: TGCAGCGTTGATGTGGAGGGTAGCTCCTACGAGCAGTACTTC.

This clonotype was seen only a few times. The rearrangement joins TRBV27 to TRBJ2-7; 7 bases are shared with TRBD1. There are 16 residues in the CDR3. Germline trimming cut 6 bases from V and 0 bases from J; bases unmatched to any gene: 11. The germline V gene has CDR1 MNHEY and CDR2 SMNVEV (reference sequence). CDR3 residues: CASSLLGQVLSYEQYF. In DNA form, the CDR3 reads TGTGCCAGCAGCTTACTCGGACAGGTTCTCTCCTACGAGCAGTACTTC.

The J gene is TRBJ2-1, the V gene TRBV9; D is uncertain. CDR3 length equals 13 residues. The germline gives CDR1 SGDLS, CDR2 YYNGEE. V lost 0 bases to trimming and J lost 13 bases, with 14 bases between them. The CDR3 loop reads CASSVAIPSPQFF. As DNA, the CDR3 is TGTGCCAGCAGCGTAGCGATTCCTTCCCCCCAGTTCTTC.

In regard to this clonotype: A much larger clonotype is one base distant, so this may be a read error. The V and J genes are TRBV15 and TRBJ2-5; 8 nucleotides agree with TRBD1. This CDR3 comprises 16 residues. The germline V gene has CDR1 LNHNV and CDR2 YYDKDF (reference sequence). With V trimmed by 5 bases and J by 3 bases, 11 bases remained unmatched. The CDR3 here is CATSGVRGQGEETQYF. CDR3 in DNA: TGTGCCACCAGCGGAGTACGCGGACAGGGCGAAGAGACCCAGTACTTC.

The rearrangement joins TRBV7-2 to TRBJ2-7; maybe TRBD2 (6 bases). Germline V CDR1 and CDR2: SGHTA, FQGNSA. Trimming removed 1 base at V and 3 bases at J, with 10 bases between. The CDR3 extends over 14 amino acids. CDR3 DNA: TGTGCCAGCAGCTTAGGGCGGGACGGCTACGAGCAGTACTTC. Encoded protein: CASSLGRDGYEQYF.

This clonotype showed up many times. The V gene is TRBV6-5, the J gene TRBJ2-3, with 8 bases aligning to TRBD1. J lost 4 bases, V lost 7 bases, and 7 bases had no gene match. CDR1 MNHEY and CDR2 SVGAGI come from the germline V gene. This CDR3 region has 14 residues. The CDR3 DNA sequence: TGTGCCAGCAAAAGACAGGGGAGCGCAGATACGCAGTATTTT. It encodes CASKRQGSADTQYF.

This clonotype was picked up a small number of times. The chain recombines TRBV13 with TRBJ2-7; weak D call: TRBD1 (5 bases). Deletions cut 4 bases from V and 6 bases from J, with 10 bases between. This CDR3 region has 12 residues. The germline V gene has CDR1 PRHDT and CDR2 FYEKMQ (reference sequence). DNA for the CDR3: TGTGCCAGCAGCTCCAGGGTTGGCGAGCAGTACTTC. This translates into CASSSRVGEQYF.

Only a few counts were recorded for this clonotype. The CDR3 here is CASAGQSQETQYF. CDR3 nucleotides: TGTGCCAGCGCGGGACAGAGCCAAGAGACCCAGTACTTC. The chain carries TRBV6-2 or TRBV6-3 and TRBJ2-5; D might be TRBD1 (7 bases). Trimming cost V 8 bases and J 1 base, with 11 bases left between them. The CDR3 totals 13 residues. CDR1 MNHEY and CDR2 SVGEGT come from the germline V gene.

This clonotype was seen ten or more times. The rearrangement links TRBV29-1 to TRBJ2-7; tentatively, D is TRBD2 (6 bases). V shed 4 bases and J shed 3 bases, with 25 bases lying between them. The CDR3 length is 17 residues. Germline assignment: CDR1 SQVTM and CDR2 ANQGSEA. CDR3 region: CSVALRGSIGYYYEQYF. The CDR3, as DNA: TGCAGCGTTGCCTTGCGGGGCTCGATCGGCTACTACTACGAGCAGTACTTC.

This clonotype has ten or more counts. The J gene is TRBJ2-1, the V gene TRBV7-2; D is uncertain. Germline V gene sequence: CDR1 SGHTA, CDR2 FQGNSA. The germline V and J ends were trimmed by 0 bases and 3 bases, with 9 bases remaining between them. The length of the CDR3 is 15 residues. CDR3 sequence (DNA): TGTGCCAGCAGCTTAGCGCCCGAATACTACAATGAGCAGTTCTTC. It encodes CASSLAPEYYNEQFF. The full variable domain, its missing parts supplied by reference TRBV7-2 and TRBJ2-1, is GAGVSQSPSNKVTEKGKDVELRCDPISGHTALYWYRQSLGQGLEFLIYFQGNSAPDKSGLPSDRFSAERTGGSVSTLTIQRTQQEDSAVYLCASSLAPEYYNEQFFGPGTRLTVL.

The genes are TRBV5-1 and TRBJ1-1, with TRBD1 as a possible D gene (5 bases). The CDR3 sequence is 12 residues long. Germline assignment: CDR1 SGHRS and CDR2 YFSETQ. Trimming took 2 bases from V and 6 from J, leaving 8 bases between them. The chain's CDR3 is CASSFGTPEAFF. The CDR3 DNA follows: TGCGCCAGCAGCTTTGGGACGCCTGAAGCTTTCTTT.

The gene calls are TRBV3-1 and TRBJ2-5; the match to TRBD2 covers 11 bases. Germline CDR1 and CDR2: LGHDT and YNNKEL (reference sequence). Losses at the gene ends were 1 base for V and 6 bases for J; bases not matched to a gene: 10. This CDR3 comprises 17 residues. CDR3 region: CASSQVQLAGELKTQYF. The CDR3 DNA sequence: TGTGCCAGCAGCCAAGTCCAACTAGCGGGAGAATTAAAGACCCAGTACTTC.

The CDR3 bases are TGCGCCAGCAGCCGGGGTTCCAACTACGAGCAGTACTTC. Amino acid sequence: CASSRGSNYEQYF. The chain employs TRBV10-1 and TRBJ2-7, with D possibly being TRBD2 (5 bases). Trimming stripped 6 bases from V and 3 bases from J, with 12 bases between. The CDR3 length is 13 residues. CDR1 WNHNN and CDR2 SYGVQD come from the germline V gene (reference sequence).

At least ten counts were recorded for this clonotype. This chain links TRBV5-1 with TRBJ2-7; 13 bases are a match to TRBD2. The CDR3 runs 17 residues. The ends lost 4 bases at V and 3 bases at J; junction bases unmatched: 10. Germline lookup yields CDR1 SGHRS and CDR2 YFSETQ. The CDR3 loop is CASSPTKTSGGSYEQYF. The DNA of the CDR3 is TGCGCCAGCAGCCCCACGAAGACTAGCGGGGGGAGCTACGAGCAGTACTTC.

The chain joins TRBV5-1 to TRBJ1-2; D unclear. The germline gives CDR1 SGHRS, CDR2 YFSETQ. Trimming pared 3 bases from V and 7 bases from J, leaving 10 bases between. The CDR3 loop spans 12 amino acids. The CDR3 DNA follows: TGCGCCAGCAGCTCAGCCGCGGGTGGCTACACCTTC. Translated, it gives CASSSAAGGYTF. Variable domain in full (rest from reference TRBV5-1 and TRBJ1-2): KAGVTQTPRYLIKTRGQQVTLSCSPISGHRSVSWYQQTPGQGLQFLFEYFSETQRNKGNFPGRFSGRQFSNSRSEMNVSTLELGDSALYLCASSSAAGGYTFGSGTRLTVV.

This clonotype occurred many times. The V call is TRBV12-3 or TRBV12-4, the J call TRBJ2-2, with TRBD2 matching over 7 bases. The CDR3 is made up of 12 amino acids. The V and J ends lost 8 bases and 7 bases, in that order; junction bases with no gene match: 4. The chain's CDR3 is CASSREFGELFF. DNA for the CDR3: TGTGCCAGCTCGCGGGAGTTCGGGGAGCTGTTTTTT.

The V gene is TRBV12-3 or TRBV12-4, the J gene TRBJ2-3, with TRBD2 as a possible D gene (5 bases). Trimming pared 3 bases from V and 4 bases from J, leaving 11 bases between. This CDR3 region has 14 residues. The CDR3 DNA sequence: TGTGCCAGCAGTTTGGGTGGGAGTGCAGATACGCAGTATTTT. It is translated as CASSLGGSADTQYF.

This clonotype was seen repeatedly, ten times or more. The CDR3 sequence is CASSLFVVAGGPQDYEQYF. The CDR3 nucleotides read TGTGCCAGCAGTCTTTTTGTGGTAGCGGGAGGGCCACAGGACTACGAGCAGTACTTC. This sequence joins TRBV6-2 or TRBV6-3 and TRBJ2-7; 11 nucleotides align to TRBD2. With V trimmed by 5 bases and J by 3 bases, 18 bases remained unmatched. CDR1 and CDR2 (germline): MNHEY, SVGEGT. The CDR3 consists of 19 residues.

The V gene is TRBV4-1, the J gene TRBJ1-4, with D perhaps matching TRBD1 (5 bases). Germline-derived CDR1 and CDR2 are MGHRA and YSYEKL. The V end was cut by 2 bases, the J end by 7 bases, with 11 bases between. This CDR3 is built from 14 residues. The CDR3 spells CASSQPGVSEKLFF. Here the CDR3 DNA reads TGCGCCAGCAGCCAACCGGGGGTCAGTGAAAAACTGTTTTTT.